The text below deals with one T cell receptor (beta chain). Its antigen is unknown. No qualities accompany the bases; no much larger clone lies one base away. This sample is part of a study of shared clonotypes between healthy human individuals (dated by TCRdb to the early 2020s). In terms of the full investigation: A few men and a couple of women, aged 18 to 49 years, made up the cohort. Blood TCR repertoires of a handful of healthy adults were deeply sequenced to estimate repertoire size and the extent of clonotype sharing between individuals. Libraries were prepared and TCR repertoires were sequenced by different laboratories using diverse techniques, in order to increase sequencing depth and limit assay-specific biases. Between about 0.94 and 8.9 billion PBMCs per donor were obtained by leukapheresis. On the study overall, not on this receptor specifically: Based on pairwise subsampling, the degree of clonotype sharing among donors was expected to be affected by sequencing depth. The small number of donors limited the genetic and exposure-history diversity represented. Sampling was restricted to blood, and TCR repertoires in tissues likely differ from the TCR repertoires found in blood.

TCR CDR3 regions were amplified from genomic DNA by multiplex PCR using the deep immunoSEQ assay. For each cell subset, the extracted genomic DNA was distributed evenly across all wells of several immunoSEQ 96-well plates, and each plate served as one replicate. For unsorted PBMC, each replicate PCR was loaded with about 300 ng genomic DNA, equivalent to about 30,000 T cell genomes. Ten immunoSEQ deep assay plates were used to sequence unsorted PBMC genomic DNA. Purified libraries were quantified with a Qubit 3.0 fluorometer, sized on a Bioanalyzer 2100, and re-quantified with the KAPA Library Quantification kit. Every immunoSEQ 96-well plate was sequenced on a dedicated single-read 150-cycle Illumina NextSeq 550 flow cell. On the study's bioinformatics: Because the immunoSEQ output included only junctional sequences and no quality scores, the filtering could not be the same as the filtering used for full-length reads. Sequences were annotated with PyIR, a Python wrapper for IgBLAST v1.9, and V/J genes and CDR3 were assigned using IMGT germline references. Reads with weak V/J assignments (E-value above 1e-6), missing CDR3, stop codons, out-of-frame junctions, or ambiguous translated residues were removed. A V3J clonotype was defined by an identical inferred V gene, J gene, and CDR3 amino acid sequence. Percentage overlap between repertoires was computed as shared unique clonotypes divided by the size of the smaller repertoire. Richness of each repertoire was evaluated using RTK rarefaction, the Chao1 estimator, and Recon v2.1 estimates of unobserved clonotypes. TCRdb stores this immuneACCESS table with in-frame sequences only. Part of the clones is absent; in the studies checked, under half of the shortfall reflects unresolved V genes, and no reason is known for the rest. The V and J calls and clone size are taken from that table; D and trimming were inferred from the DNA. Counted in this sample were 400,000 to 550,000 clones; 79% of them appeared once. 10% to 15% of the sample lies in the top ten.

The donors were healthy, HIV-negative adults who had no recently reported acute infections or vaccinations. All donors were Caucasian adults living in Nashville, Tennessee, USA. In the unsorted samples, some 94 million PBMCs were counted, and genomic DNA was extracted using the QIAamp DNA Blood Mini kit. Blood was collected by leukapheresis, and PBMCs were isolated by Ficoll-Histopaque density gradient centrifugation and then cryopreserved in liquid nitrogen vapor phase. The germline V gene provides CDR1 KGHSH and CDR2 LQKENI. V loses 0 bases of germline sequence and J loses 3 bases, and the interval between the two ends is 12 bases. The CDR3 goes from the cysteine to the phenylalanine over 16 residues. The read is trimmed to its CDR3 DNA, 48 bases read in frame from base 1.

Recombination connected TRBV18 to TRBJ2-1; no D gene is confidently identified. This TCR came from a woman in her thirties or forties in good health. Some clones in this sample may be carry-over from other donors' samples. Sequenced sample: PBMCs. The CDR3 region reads CASSPPVGNFYNEQFF. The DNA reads TGTGCCAGCTCACCACCCGTGGGGAACTTCTACAATGAGCAGTTCTTC.